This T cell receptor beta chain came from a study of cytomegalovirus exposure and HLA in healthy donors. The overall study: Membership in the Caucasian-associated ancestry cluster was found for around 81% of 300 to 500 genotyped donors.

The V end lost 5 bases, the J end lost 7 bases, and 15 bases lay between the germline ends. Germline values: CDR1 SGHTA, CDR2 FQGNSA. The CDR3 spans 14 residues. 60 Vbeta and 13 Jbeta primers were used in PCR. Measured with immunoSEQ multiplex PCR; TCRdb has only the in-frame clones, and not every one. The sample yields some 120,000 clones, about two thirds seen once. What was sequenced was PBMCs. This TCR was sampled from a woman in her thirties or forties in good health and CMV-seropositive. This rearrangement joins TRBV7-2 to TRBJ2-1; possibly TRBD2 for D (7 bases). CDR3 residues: CASSKGGDLNEQFF. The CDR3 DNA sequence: TGTGCCAGCAGCAAGGGGGGGGATTTAAATGAGCAGTTCTTC.